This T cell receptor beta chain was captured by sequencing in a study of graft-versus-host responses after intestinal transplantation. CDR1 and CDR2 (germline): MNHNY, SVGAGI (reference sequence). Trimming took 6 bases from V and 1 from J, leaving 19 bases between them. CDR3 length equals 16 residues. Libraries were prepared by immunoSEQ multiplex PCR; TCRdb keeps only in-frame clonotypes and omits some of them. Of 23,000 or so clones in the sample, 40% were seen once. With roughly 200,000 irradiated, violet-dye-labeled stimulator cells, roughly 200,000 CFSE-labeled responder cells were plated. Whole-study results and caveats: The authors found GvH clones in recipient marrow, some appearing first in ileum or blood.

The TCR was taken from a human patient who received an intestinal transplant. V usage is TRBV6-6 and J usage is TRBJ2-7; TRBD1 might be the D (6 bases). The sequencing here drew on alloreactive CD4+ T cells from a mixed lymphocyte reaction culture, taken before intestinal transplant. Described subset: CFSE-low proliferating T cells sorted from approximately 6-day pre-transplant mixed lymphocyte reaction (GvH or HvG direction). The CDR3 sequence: CASRLVIGQWSYEQYF. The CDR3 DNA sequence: TGTGCCAGCAGACTTGTGATCGGACAGTGGTCCTACGAGCAGTACTTC.